This entry features one T cell receptor (beta chain) sequence. What it recognizes is unknown. This sample is part of a study of early T cells in non-severe SARS-CoV-2 infection. Study details: Investigators sequenced bulk RNA drawn from unsorted whole blood, and chains remained unpaired.

The junction had 7 bases not matched to a gene; V was cut back by 6 bases and J by 6 bases. Germline V lookup: CDR1 MNHEY, CDR2 SVGEGT. The CDR3 sequence is 14 residues long. Separate cDNA molecules each had unique molecular identifiers attached to them. One entry per CDR3 protein, called by TCRdb with MiXCR from the 5' RACE reads. The repertoire holds nearly 80,000 distinct CDR3 sequences, with more than 10% as singletons. Notes on the study in general: Missing private and CD4 specificities, VDJdb matching favored anti-spike CD8 responses.

The sequence came from an adult who was a healthcare worker with PCR-confirmed SARS-CoV-2 infection or an uninfected control (not recorded which). Sequencing was carried out using whole blood. The chain recombines TRBV6-2 or TRBV6-3 with TRBJ2-3, with 9 bases fitting TRBD2. The CDR3 region has the DNA TGTGCCAGCAGGACTAGCGGCGGTCGGGATACGCAGTATTTT. This codes for CASRTSGGRDTQYF.